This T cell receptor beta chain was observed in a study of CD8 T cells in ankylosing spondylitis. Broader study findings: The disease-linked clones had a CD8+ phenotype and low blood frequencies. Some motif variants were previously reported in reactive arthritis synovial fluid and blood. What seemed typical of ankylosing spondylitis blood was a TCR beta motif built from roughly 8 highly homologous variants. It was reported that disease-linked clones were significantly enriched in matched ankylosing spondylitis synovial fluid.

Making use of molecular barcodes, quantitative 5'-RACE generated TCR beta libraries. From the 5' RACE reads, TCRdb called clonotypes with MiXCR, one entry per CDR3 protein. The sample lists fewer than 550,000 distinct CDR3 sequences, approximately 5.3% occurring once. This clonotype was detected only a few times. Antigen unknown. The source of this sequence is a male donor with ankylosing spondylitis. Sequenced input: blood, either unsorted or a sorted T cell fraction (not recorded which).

The CDR3 nucleotides are TGTGCCAGCAGCCCACCCCCATCCCTGGGACTCGGCACAGATACGCAGTATTTT. This codes for CASSPPPSLGLGTDTQYF. The rearrangement joins TRBV7-3 to TRBJ2-3; D may be TRBD2 (6 bases). Trimming stripped 5 bases from V and 1 base from J, with 22 bases between. The V gene's germline CDR1 is SGHTA and CDR2 FQGTGA. The length of the CDR3 is 18 residues.